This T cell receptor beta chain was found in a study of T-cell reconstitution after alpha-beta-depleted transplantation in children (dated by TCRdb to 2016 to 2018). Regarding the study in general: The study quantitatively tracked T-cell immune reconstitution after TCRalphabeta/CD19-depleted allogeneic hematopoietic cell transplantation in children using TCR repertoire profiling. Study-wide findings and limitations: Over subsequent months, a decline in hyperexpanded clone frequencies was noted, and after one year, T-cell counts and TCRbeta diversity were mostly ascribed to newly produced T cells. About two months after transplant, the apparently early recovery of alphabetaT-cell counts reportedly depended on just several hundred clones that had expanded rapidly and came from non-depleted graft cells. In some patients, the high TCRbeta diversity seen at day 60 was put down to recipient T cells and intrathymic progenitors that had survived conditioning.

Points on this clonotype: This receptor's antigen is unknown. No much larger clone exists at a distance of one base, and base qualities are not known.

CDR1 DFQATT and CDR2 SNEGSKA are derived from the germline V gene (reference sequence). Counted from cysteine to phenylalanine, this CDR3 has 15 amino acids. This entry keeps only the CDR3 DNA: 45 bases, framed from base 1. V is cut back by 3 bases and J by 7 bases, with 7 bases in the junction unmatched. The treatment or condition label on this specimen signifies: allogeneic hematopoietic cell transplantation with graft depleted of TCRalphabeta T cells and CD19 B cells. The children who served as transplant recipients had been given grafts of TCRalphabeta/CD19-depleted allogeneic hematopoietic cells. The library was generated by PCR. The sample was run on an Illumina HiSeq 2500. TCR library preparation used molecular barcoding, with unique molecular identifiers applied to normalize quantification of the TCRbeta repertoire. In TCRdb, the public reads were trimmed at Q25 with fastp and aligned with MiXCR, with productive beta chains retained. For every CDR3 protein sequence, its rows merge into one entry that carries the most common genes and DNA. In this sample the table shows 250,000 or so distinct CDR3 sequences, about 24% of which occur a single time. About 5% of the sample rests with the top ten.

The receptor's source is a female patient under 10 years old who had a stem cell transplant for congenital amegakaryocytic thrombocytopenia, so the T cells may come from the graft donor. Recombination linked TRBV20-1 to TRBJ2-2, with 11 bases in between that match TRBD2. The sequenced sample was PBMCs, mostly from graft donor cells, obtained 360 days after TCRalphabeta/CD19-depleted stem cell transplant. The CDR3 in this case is CSASTSGGPSGELFF. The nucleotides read TGCAGTGCTAGTACTAGCGGGGGACCCAGCGGGGAGCTGTTTTTT.